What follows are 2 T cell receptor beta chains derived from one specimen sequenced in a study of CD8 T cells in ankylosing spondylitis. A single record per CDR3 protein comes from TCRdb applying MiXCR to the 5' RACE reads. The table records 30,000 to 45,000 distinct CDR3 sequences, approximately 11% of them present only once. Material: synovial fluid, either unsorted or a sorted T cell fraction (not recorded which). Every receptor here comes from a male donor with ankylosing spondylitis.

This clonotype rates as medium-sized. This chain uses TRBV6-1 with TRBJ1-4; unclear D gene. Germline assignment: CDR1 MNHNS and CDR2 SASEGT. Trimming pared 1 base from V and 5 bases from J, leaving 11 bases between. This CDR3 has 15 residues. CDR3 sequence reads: CASSEDPWRNEKLFF. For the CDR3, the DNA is TGTGCCAGCAGTGAAGATCCATGGAGGAATGAAAAACTGTTTTTT.

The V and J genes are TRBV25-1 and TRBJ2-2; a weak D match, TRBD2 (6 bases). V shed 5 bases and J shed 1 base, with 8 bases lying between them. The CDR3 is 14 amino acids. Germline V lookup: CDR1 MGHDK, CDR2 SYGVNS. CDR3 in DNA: TGTGCCAGCAGTCGGGAGATGAACACCGGGGAGCTGTTTTTT. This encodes CASSREMNTGELFF.